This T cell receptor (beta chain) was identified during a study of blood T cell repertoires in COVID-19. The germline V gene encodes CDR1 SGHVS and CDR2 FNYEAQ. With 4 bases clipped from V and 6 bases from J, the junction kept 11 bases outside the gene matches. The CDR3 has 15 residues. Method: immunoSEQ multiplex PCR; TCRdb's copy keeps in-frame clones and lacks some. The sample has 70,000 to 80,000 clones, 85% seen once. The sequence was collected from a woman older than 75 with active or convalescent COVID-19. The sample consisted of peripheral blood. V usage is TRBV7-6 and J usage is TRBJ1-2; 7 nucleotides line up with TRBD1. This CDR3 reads CASSSLRPGGNGYTF. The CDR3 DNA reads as TGTGCCAGCAGCTCTTTACGCCCAGGGGGTAATGGCTACACCTTC.